The clone carrying this T cell receptor beta chain has only one observation. CDR1 MNHEY and CDR2 SMNVEV come from the germline V gene (reference sequence). The J segment lost 1 base and the V segment lost 8 bases, leaving 15 bases of the junction unmatched. The CDR3 has 18 residues. These data originate in a study of blood T cell repertoires in COVID-19. Overall study context: Whether acute or convalescent, the COVID-19 samples came from the United States, Italy and Spain. The cDNA or gDNA used as material had been derived from T cells, B-cell-depleted T cells, or PBMCs.

The authors' processing: Reference gene primer amplification gave estimated nucleated cell counts. The repertoire was sequenced with immunoSEQ multiplex PCR; TCRdb's copy has only in-frame clones and lacks some. V and J calls and clone size come straight from that table; D and trimming were deduced from the DNA. Of 470,000 or so clones listed, 70% to 90% are singletons. Participant age was roughly 18 to 90 years, and participants resided in roughly 25 US areas. The source is a woman under 30 with acute COVID-19. The rearrangement links TRBV27 to TRBJ2-7; 12 bases line up with TRBD2. The sequenced sample consisted of PBMCs or T cells enriched from blood (not recorded which). CDR3 nucleotide sequence: TGTGCCAGCCGGACTTGGACTAGCGGGGAAGGCGGTTCCTACGAGCAGTACTTC. Its translation is CASRTWTSGEGGSYEQYF.